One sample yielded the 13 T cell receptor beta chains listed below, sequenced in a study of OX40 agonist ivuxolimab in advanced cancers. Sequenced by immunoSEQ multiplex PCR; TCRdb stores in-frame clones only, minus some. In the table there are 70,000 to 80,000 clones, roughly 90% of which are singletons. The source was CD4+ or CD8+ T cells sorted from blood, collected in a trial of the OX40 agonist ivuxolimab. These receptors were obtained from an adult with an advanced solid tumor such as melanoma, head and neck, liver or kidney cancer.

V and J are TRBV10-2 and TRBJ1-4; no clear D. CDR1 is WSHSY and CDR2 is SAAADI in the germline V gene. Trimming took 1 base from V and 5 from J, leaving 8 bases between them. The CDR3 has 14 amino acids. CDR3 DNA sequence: TGCGCCAGCAGTGAGTGGGCCCGAAATGAAAAACTGTTTTTT. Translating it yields CASSEWARNEKLFF.

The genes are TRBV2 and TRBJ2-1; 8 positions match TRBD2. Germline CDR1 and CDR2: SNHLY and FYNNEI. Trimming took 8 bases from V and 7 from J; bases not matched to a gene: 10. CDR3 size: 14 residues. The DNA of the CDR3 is TGTGCCAGCCTTTGGTCTTCTAGCGGGAATGAGCAGTTCTTC. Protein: CASLWSSSGNEQFF.

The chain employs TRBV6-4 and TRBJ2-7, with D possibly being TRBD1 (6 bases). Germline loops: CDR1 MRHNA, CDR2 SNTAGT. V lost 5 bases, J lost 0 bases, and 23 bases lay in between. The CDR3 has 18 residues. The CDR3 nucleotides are TGTGCCAGCAGTCAAGGGACAAGTCCCTACAAAATCTCCTACGAGCAGTACTTC. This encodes CASSQGTSPYKISYEQYF.

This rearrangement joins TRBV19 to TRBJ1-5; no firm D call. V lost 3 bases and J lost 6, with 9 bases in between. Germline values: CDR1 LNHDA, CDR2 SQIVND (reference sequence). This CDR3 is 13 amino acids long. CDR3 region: CASSIKVTQPQHF. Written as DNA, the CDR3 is TGTGCCAGTAGTATTAAGGTTACTCAGCCCCAGCATTTT.

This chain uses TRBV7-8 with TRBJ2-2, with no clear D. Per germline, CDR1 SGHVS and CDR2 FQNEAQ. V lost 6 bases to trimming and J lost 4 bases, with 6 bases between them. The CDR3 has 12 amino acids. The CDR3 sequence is CASSGFTGELFF. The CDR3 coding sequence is TGTGCCAGCAGTGGGTTCACCGGGGAGCTGTTTTTT.

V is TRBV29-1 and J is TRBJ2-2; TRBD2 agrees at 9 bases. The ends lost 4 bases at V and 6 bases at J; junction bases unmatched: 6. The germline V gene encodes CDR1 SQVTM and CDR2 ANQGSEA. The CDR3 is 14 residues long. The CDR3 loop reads CSVAPSGIAGELFF. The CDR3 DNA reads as TGCAGCGTTGCCCCTAGCGGGATCGCCGGGGAGCTGTTTTTT.

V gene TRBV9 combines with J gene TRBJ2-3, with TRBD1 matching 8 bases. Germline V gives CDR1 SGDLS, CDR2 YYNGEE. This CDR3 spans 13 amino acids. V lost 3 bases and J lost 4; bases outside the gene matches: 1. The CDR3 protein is CASSATGADTQYF. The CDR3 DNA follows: TGTGCCAGCAGCGCGACAGGGGCAGATACGCAGTATTTT.

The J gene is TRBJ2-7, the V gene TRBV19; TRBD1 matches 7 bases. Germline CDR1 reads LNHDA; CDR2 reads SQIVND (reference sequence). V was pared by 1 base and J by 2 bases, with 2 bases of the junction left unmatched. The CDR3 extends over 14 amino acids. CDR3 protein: CASSIGTGTYEQYF. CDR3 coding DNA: TGTGCCAGTAGTATAGGGACAGGAACCTACGAGCAGTACTTC.

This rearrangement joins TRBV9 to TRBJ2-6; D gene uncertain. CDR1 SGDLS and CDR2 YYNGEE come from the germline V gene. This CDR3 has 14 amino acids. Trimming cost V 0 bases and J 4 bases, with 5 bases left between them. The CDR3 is CASSVASGANVLTF. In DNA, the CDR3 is TGTGCCAGCAGCGTAGCTTCCGGGGCCAACGTCCTGACTTTC.

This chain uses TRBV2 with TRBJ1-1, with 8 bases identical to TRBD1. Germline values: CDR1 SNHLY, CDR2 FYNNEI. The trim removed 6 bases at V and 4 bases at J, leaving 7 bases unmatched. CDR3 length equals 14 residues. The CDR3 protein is CASRGQGIGTEAFF. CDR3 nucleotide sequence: TGTGCCAGCAGAGGACAGGGTATCGGCACTGAAGCTTTCTTT.

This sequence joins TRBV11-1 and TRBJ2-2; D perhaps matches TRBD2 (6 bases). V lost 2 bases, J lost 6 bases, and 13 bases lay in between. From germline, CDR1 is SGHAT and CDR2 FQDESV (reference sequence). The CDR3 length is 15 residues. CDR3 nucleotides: TGTGCCAGCAGCTTACTACTAGCTAGCGCCGGGGAGCTGTTTTTT. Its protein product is CASSLLLASAGELFF.

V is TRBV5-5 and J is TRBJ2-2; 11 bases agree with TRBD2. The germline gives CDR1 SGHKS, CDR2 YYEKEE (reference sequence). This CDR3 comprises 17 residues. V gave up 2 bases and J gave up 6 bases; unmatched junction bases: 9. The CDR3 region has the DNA TGTGCCAGCAGCTTACCTCAAACTAGCGGGAGAGCCGGGGAGCTGTTTTTT. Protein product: CASSLPQTSGRAGELFF.

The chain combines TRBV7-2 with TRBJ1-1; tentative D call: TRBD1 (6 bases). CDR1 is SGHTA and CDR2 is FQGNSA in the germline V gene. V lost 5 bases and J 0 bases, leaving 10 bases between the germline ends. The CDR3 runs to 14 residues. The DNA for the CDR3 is TGTGCCAGCAGCGGCAGGGGCTTGAACACTGAAGCTTTCTTT. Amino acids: CASSGRGLNTEAFF.